Shown below are 28 T cell receptor beta chains from a single sample sequenced in a study of blood T cells in healthy people across ages. The authors ran a second PCR of about 6 to 11 cycles using a sample-barcoded 5' primer and a J-beta primer mix. TCRdb recomputed calls from the 5' RACE reads with MiXCR, one row per CDR3 protein. The sample carries 650,000 to 1,000,000 distinct CDR3 sequences, around 36% recorded once. Sequencing was done on a sample of blood. Receptor source: a man aged 18-30 years in good health.

The V and J genes are TRBV29-1 and TRBJ1-5; TRBD1 might be the D (5 bases). There are 13 residues in the CDR3. V was trimmed by 4 bases and J by 3 bases, leaving 10 bases between them. CDR1 is SQVTM and CDR2 is ANQGSEA in the germline V gene. The CDR3 spells CSVAGRNNQPQHF. CDR3 sequence (DNA): TGCAGCGTTGCAGGGAGGAACAATCAGCCCCAGCATTTT.

This rearrangement joins TRBV4-2 to TRBJ1-2; the D is unclear. The CDR3 covers 17 residues. Trimming cost V 0 bases and J 3 bases, with 17 bases left between them. Germline-derived CDR1 and CDR2 are LGHNA and YNFKEQ. The CDR3 region is CASSQEGGNPEDYGYTF. The CDR3 region has the DNA TGTGCCAGCAGCCAAGAAGGCGGGAACCCGGAGGACTATGGCTACACCTTC.

Of note for this clonotype: A much larger clone lies a single base off, so this may be a read error. J is TRBJ2-1 and V is TRBV20-1; D may be TRBD1 (5 bases). CDR1 is DFQATT, CDR2 SNEGSKA, per germline (reference sequence). This CDR3 region has 16 residues. The V and J ends lost 6 bases and 8 bases respectively, with 26 bases between them. The CDR3 coding sequence is TGCAGTGCCCAAGATCGGGCAGGACAAATGGGCGATGAGCAGTTCTTC. Amino acids: CSAQDRAGQMGDEQFF.

Of note for this clonotype: One base away lies a much larger clone, so this may be a sequencing read error. This chain connects TRBV12-3 or TRBV12-4 to TRBJ2-7; D is ambiguous. The CDR3 length is 13 residues. The CDR3 region is CAGSPGLTYEQYF. The CDR3 DNA is TGTGCCGGCAGTCCCGGGTTAACCTACGAGCAGTACTTC.

The gene calls are TRBV7-8 and TRBJ2-2; the D gene is possibly TRBD1 (5 bases). In germline, CDR1 is SGHVS, CDR2 FQNEAQ. The CDR3 consists of 16 residues. The V and J ends lost 6 bases and 1 base respectively, with 15 bases between them. The CDR3 spells CASSRTGSQNTGELFF. The CDR3 coding sequence is TGTGCCAGCAGTCGTACAGGTTCCCAGAACACCGGGGAGCTGTTTTTT.

This clonotype was seen a few times. The rearrangement uses TRBV7-2 and TRBJ2-4; D could derive from TRBD1 or TRBD2 (6 bases each). The DNA matches TRBJ2-7 better at its end, which makes the J call doubtful. CDR3 size: 16 residues. Germline CDR1 reads SGHTA; CDR2 reads FQGNSA. The CDR3 nucleotides are TGTGCCAGCAGCTTAGGAGGGGGGAAATACCCCTACGAGCAGTACTTC. Encoded protein: CASSLGGGKYPYEQYF.

The rearrangement joins TRBV9 to TRBJ1-2, with a possible D match to TRBD1 (6 bases). CDR1 and CDR2 (germline): SGDLS, YYNGEE. This CDR3 region has 15 residues. V lost 5 bases, J lost 4 bases, and 18 bases lay in between. The CDR3 loop is CASSALGDTFYGYTF. The CDR3 DNA reads as TGTGCCAGCAGTGCCTTGGGGGACACATTCTATGGCTACACCTTC.

Of note for this clonotype: Since a much larger clone is just one base distant, this may be a read error. The chain has TRBV11-2 and TRBJ2-1; the D gene is possibly TRBD2 (6 bases). Germline CDR1 reads SGHAT; CDR2 reads FQNNGV. The CDR3 spans 18 residues. CDR3 DNA sequence: TGTGCCAGCAGCTTAACGACTAGTCGGGTAACATCCTGCAATGAGCAGTTCTTC. Protein: CASSLTTSRVTSCNEQFF.

The chain is built from TRBV10-3 and TRBJ1-1; the D gene is possibly TRBD1 (6 bases). Germline V gene data show CDR1 as ENHRY and CDR2 as SYGVKD. The CDR3 is 15 amino acids. V gave up 0 bases and J gave up 1 base, with 9 bases separating them. CDR3 DNA: TGTGCCATCAGTGAGTCGGGCAGGGGGAACACTGAAGCTTTCTTT. Translation: CAISESGRGNTEAFF.

V gene TRBV20-1 combines with J gene TRBJ2-7; the D call may be TRBD1 or TRBD2 (6 bases each). CDR3 size: 13 residues. Trimming removed 3 bases at V and 7 bases at J, with 16 bases between. In germline, CDR1 is DFQATT, CDR2 SNEGSKA (reference sequence). This chain's CDR3 is CSASGGPYNEQYF. In DNA, the CDR3 is TGCAGTGCTAGTGGGGGGCCCTACAATGAGCAGTACTTC.

This clonotype was counted between two and nine times. The chain recombines TRBV5-6 with TRBJ1-2; the D is unclear. The germline CDR1 and CDR2 sequences are SGHDT and YYEEEE. The CDR3 sequence is 13 residues long. V was pared by 0 bases and J by 5 bases, with 8 bases between. CDR3 nucleotide sequence: TGTGCCAGCAGCTTGGAGCCAGAGTATGGCTACACCTTC. Translated, it gives CASSLEPEYGYTF.

The J gene is TRBJ1-1, the V gene TRBV7-9; D is unresolved. CDR1 is SEHNR, CDR2 FQNEAQ, per germline (reference sequence). The CDR3 is made up of 15 amino acids. V lost 1 base and J 1 base, leaving 10 bases between the germline ends. CDR3 coding DNA: TGTGCCAGCAGCTTAGGCGCGGAGGCGAACACTGAAGCTTTCTTT. Encoded protein: CASSLGAEANTEAFF.

As concerns this clonotype: Germline and junction disagree at one end, which may indicate a read error. This chain uses TRBV3-1 with TRBJ2-4; D remains ambiguous. CDR1 and CDR2 (germline): LGHDT, YNNKEL (reference sequence). This CDR3 spans 12 amino acids. CDR3 bases: TGTGCCAGCCGCCAGTCTGGGGACATTCAGTACTTC. Translation: CASRQSGDIQYF.

This clonotype was seen a handful of times. The rearrangement uses TRBV4-1 and TRBJ2-1; 9 bases fit TRBD1. The J segment lost 0 bases and the V segment lost 3 bases, leaving 3 bases of the junction unmatched. Germline V gene data show CDR1 as MGHRA and CDR2 as YSYEKL. This CDR3 has 16 amino acids. The chain's CDR3 is CASSHPDRGSYNEQFF. In DNA, the CDR3 is TGCGCCAGCAGCCACCCGGACAGGGGCTCCTACAATGAGCAGTTCTTC.

The V and J genes are TRBV7-2 and TRBJ2-2; 10 bases fit TRBD1. Germline V gene sequence: CDR1 SGHTA, CDR2 FQGNSA. Unmatched junction bases numbered 4, after V lost 5 bases and J lost 4 bases. This CDR3 is built from 15 residues. Written as DNA, the CDR3 is TGTGCCAGCAGCCCCCGGGACAGGGGCACCGGGGAGCTGTTTTTT. This encodes CASSPRDRGTGELFF.

CDR3 nucleotide sequence: TGTGCCTGGAGTGCGGAAAGGACAGTAGGCTACACCTTC. Translation: CAWSAERTVGYTF. The chain recombines TRBV30 with TRBJ1-2, with a tentative D call TRBD1 (6 bases). V was clipped by 1 base and J by 8 bases, with 14 bases between them. This CDR3 region has 13 residues. The germline V gene encodes CDR1 GTSNPN and CDR2 SVGIG (reference sequence).

This clonotype occurred a few times. The chain employs TRBV27 and TRBJ1-3, with 8 bases aligning to TRBD1. Per the germline V gene, CDR1 is MNHEY and CDR2 is SMNVEV (reference sequence). The CDR3 runs to 15 residues. The trim removed 1 base at V and 3 bases at J, leaving 2 bases unmatched. The CDR3 DNA is TGTGCCAGCAGTTTATACAGGGGGAGTGGAAACACCATATATTTT. It specifies CASSLYRGSGNTIYF.

The chain uses TRBV28 and TRBJ2-1, with TRBD2 identical over 12 bases. Germline lookup yields CDR1 MDHEN and CDR2 SYDVKM. The ends lost 4 bases at V and 6 bases at J; junction bases unmatched: 10. The CDR3 is 17 amino acids. Here the CDR3 reads CASSSPNRLAGANEQFF. The CDR3 coding sequence is TGTGCCAGCAGTTCGCCCAACCGACTAGCGGGGGCCAATGAGCAGTTCTTC.

This clonotype came up a few times. The chain combines TRBV29-1 with TRBJ2-2; 8 positions agree with TRBD1. Per the germline V gene, CDR1 is SQVTM and CDR2 is ANQGSEA. The CDR3 is 16 amino acids. V gave up 0 bases and J gave up 3 bases; unmatched junction bases: 6. CDR3 in amino acids: CSVEDPGQEHTGELFF. The CDR3 coding sequence is TGCAGCGTTGAAGATCCGGGACAGGAACACACCGGGGAGCTGTTTTTT.

This clonotype was detected only a few times. The V gene is TRBV6-1, the J gene TRBJ2-1, with D possibly matching TRBD2 (5 bases). Deletions cut 1 base from V and 1 base from J, with 11 bases between. The length of the CDR3 is 16 residues. The germline V gene has CDR1 MNHNS and CDR2 SASEGT. The chain's CDR3 is CASSEERTFSYNEQFF. The CDR3 nucleotides read TGTGCCAGCAGTGAAGAGCGGACCTTTTCCTACAATGAGCAGTTCTTC.

There are a few counts of this clonotype. This chain connects TRBV4-3 to TRBJ1-2; TRBD1 matches at 7 bases. The CDR3 extends over 15 amino acids. Losses at the gene ends were 0 bases for V and 2 bases for J; bases not matched to a gene: 3. Looked up from germline, CDR1 is LGHNA and CDR2 is YSLEER. Here the CDR3 DNA reads TGCGCCAGCAGCCAAGATGGGACAGCCAACTATGGCTACACCTTC. Translated: CASSQDGTANYGYTF.

This clonotype was counted between two and nine times. The V gene is TRBV5-1, the J gene TRBJ2-7; D not certain. This CDR3 comprises 13 residues. Trimming took 4 bases from V and 0 from J, leaving 8 bases between them. The germline V gene has CDR1 SGHRS and CDR2 YFSETQ. CDR3 sequence reads: CASSAPSSYEQYF. Written as DNA, the CDR3 is TGCGCCAGCAGCGCGCCGAGCTCCTACGAGCAGTACTTC.

This chain uses TRBV27 with TRBJ2-1, with a weak D call TRBD2 (5 bases). The assigned J gene may be wrong: the sequence end matches TRBJ2-7 better. The V gene's germline CDR1 is MNHEY and CDR2 SMNVEV (reference sequence). CDR3 length equals 13 residues. The DNA of the CDR3 is TGTGCCAGCAGTTCCCGGGGTGGCAATGAGCAGTACTTC. Encoded protein: CASSSRGGNEQYF.

This clonotype has a handful of counts. This chain joins TRBV5-6 and TRBJ2-5, with 9 bases identical to TRBD2. CDR1 and CDR2 from the germline V gene are SGHDT and YYEEEE. The CDR3 sequence is 17 residues long. V dropped 1 base and J dropped 1; count of bases not matched to a gene: 8. The DNA for the CDR3 is TGTGCCAGCAGCTTGTTGCGCGGGGGGGCGATCCAAGAGACCCAGTACTTC. Translated: CASSLLRGGAIQETQYF.

V is TRBV25-1 and J is TRBJ2-5; TRBD1 matches 7 bases. Germline V gene lookup returns CDR1 MGHDK and CDR2 SYGVNS. There are 16 residues in the CDR3. V dropped 5 bases and J dropped 4; count of bases not matched to a gene: 13. CDR3 sequence: CASSTGGRGSGETQYF. For the CDR3, the DNA is TGTGCCAGCAGTACGGGTGGCAGGGGGTCGGGAGAGACCCAGTACTTC.

This chain joins TRBV7-9 and TRBJ2-7, with D tentatively TRBD1 or TRBD2 (5 bases each). From germline, CDR1 is SEHNR and CDR2 FQNEAQ (reference sequence). This CDR3 region has 13 residues. V gave up 5 bases and J gave up 7 bases, with 15 bases separating them. The CDR3 is CASSPRDLNEQYF. The CDR3 DNA reads TGTGCCAGCAGCCCTAGGGACCTCAATGAGCAGTACTTC.

The V gene is TRBV4-3, the J gene TRBJ1-2; 8 positions match TRBD1. CDR3 length: 13 amino acids. Trimming took 6 bases from V and 8 from J; bases not matched to a gene: 8. Germline assignment: CDR1 LGHNA and CDR2 YSLEER. The CDR3 DNA reads TGCGCCAGCAGACCCCAACAGGGGGGAGGCTACACCTTC. Protein: CASRPQQGGGYTF.

CDR3 DNA: TGTGCCAGCACGCGAGGGGGGACGGCCTCCTACGAGCAGTACTTC. Its translation is CASTRGGTASYEQYF. This chain joins TRBV9 and TRBJ2-7; possibly TRBD1 or TRBD2 for D (6 bases each). V lost 6 bases to trimming and J lost 0 bases, with 16 bases between them. The CDR3 is 15 residues long. CDR1 and CDR2 (germline): SGDLS, YYNGEE.